This T cell receptor (beta chain) was recorded in a study of STAT3 mutations in large granular lymphocyte leukemia. Study background: Immunosuppressive therapy was given to more than half of T-LGLL patients. Study observations and caveats: Every T-LGLL patient had at least one immunodominant TCRbeta clonotype.

Remarks on this clone: Its specificity is unknown.

Clones were read by immunoSEQ multiplex PCR, and TCRdb kept only the in-frame ones, dropping some. Counted here are 12,000 or so clones, about 85% occurring once; the ten biggest clones make up approximately 87%. Looked up from germline, CDR1 is SEHNR and CDR2 is FQNEAQ (reference sequence). The CDR3 has 15 residues. Trimming removed 1 base from V and 2 bases from J; junction bases left unmatched: 5. The TCR comes from a man aged 80 or over with T-cell large granular lymphocyte leukemia. Some clones in this sample may be carry-over from other donors' samples. The chain combines TRBV7-9 with TRBJ2-7; 7 bases are shared with TRBD1. The sample comprised peripheral blood mononuclear cells. The CDR3 loop reads CASSLGGTAAYEQYF. The CDR3, as DNA: TGTGCCAGCAGCTTAGGGGGGACAGCCGCCTACGAGCAGTACTTC.